What follows are 26 T cell receptor beta chains derived from one specimen sequenced in a study of blood T cells in healthy people across ages. For the second PCR, which ran for about 6 to 11 cycles, a sample-barcoded 5' primer and a J-beta primer mix were used. TCRdb processed the 5' RACE reads anew with MiXCR; each CDR3 protein has one entry. In the table there are approximately 830,000 distinct CDR3 sequences, around 68% of which are singletons. The sample was blood. The source is a man younger than 45 in good health.

CDR3 bases: TGCAGTGCTAGAGTAATGAGCGGGAGCCACAATGAGCAGTTCTTC. It translates to CSARVMSGSHNEQFF. V usage is TRBV20-1 and J usage is TRBJ2-1; 8 bases agree with TRBD2. The CDR3 has 15 residues. Germline V lookup: CDR1 DFQATT, CDR2 SNEGSKA (reference sequence). Trimming removed 1 base from V and 5 bases from J; junction bases left unmatched: 7.

The CDR3 DNA reads as TGCAGTCAAAACTCAGGGGGAGGGTCAGATACGCAGTATTTT. It yields the protein CSQNSGGGSDTQYF. The chain recombines TRBV20-1 with TRBJ2-3, with D perhaps assigned TRBD1 or TRBD2 (7 bases each). Trimming left V 8 bases short and J 4 bases short, with 19 bases between. The CDR3 runs to 14 residues. The germline V gene encodes CDR1 DFQATT and CDR2 SNEGSKA (reference sequence).

The gene calls are TRBV4-3 and TRBJ2-7; D gene ambiguous. Germline loops: CDR1 LGHNA, CDR2 YSLEER. The CDR3 runs to 13 residues. V lost 6 bases, J lost 3 bases, and 12 bases lay in between. The CDR3 DNA reads as TGCGCCAGCAGTCAGGATCCCAACTACGAGCAGTACTTC. Amino acids: CASSQDPNYEQYF.

CDR3 bases: TGTGCCAGCGATAGTAAACAGGGGGAGGACTACGAGCAGTACTTC. Its translation is CASDSKQGEDYEQYF. J is TRBJ2-4 and V is TRBV28; 8 nucleotides agree with TRBD1. TRBJ2-7 matches the DNA end more closely, so the J call is doubtful. The CDR3 runs to 15 residues. Germline V gives CDR1 MDHEN, CDR2 SYDVKM.

This clonotype came up a few times. The chain is built from TRBV6-5 and TRBJ1-5; 10 nucleotides agree with TRBD1. The length of the CDR3 is 14 residues. The trim removed 5 bases at V and 7 bases at J, leaving 5 bases unmatched. Germline V lookup: CDR1 MNHEY, CDR2 SVGAGI. The CDR3 here is CASSGGTGVQPQHF. For the CDR3, the DNA is TGTGCCAGCAGTGGTGGGACAGGGGTCCAGCCCCAGCATTTT.

The gene calls are TRBV29-1 and TRBJ2-5; D unclear. The germline V gene encodes CDR1 SQVTM and CDR2 ANQGSEA. Trimming left V 7 bases short and J 3 bases short, with 12 bases between. This CDR3 is 12 amino acids long. CDR3: CSELSEEETQYF. Here the CDR3 DNA reads TGCAGCGAACTTTCCGAGGAAGAGACCCAGTACTTC.

This rearrangement joins TRBV7-2 to TRBJ1-2; a possible D gene is TRBD1 (6 bases). From germline, CDR1 is SGHTA and CDR2 FQGNSA. CDR3 length: 15 amino acids. Trimming took off 5 bases at V and 0 bases at J, with 13 bases between the two ends. This chain's CDR3 is CASSPLGAANYGYTF. The CDR3 nucleotides are TGTGCCAGCAGCCCCTTGGGGGCGGCTAACTATGGCTACACCTTC.

This clonotype occurred many times. The chain links TRBV2 to TRBJ2-4, with TRBD1 as a possible D gene (5 bases). This CDR3 region has 17 residues. Germline V gene lookup returns CDR1 SNHLY and CDR2 FYNNEI. Trimming shortened V by 6 bases and J by 0 bases, and 18 bases separated the two germline ends. The CDR3, as DNA: TGTGCCAGCAGCCGCTTTGGGCAGGGTCTAGCCAAAAACATTCAGTACTTC. Its translation is CASSRFGQGLAKNIQYF.

This chain uses TRBV27 with TRBJ1-2; a possible D gene is TRBD1 (6 bases). The CDR3 covers 15 residues. Germline-derived CDR1 and CDR2 are MNHEY and SMNVEV (reference sequence). The ends were cut back, 0 bases at V and 4 bases at J, with 12 bases in the middle. The CDR3 nucleotides read TGTGCCAGCAGTTTATCGGGGGGCCTAACCTATGGCTACACCTTC. Its translation: CASSLSGGLTYGYTF.

The V and J genes are TRBV20-1 and TRBJ1-1, with a weak D call TRBD1 (6 bases). Germline-derived CDR1 and CDR2 are DFQATT and SNEGSKA (reference sequence). Trimming stripped 2 bases from V and 4 bases from J, with 14 bases between. This CDR3 spans 14 amino acids. CDR3 sequence (DNA): TGCAGTGCTAGATTAAGGGGGAGCGGCACTGAAGCTTTCTTT. It translates to CSARLRGSGTEAFF.

This chain links TRBV7-2 with TRBJ2-5, with 10 positions matching TRBD2. This CDR3 region has 15 residues. After removal of 5 bases from V and 5 bases from J, the junction contained 8 bases not matched to a gene. Germline CDR1 SGHTA, CDR2 FQGNSA. The CDR3 sequence is CASSPGTSAIETQYF. Written as DNA, the CDR3 is TGTGCCAGCAGCCCGGGGACTAGCGCAATCGAGACCCAGTACTTC.

The chain employs TRBV20-1 and TRBJ1-2, with D tentatively TRBD1 (5 bases). The germline gives CDR1 DFQATT, CDR2 SNEGSKA (reference sequence). V lost 6 bases and J lost 13, with 15 bases in between. The CDR3 has 10 amino acids. The CDR3 DNA reads as TGCAGTGCCTTGGGTCGGGGGGTCACCTTC. Protein: CSALGRGVTF.

This clonotype was observed a few times. This chain joins TRBV12-3 or TRBV12-4 and TRBJ2-3; 10 nucleotides align to TRBD2. V shed 7 bases, J shed 1 base, and the junction held 5 bases outside the gene matches. This CDR3 region has 15 residues. The CDR3 sequence: CASTLAGGRTDTQYF. CDR3 sequence (DNA): TGTGCCAGCACCTTAGCGGGGGGACGCACAGATACGCAGTATTTT.

The V and J genes are TRBV5-1 and TRBJ2-1; tentatively, D is TRBD1 (5 bases). CDR1 SGHRS and CDR2 YFSETQ come from the germline V gene. The CDR3 totals 14 residues. V shed 0 bases and J shed 5 bases, with 9 bases lying between them. In DNA, the CDR3 is TGCGCCAGCAGCTTGGGACAGCAGAACAATGAGCAGTTCTTC. Its translation: CASSLGQQNNEQFF.

This chain connects TRBV5-1 to TRBJ2-5; no reliable D call. CDR1 and CDR2 (germline): SGHRS, YFSETQ. Between the trimmed V and J ends, which lost 0 bases and 1 base, there was a span of 7 bases. This CDR3 has 14 residues. This CDR3 reads CASSLGIFQETQYF. The CDR3 DNA follows: TGCGCCAGCAGCTTGGGTATCTTCCAAGAGACCCAGTACTTC.

This clonotype was picked up one time. J is TRBJ2-1 and V is TRBV30, with TRBD2 matching 10 bases. J lost 0 bases, V lost 4 bases, and 3 bases had no gene match. Per the germline V gene, CDR1 is GTSNPN and CDR2 is SVGIG (reference sequence). The CDR3 length is 15 residues. DNA of the CDR3: TGTGCCTGGACTAGCGGGGGTTTCTCCTACAATGAGCAGTTCTTC. Its protein is CAWTSGGFSYNEQFF.

The genes are TRBV20-1 and TRBJ2-1; 7 nucleotides line up with TRBD1. The J call could be wrong; TRBJ2-7 is a better fit for the DNA end. There are 14 residues in the CDR3. Germline values: CDR1 DFQATT, CDR2 SNEGSKA (reference sequence). The CDR3 bases are TGCAGTGCTCCCCCGGACAGGCGGTTCAGCGAGCAGTACTTC. The encoded protein is CSAPPDRRFSEQYF.

This clonotype was recorded only once. V and J are TRBV9 and TRBJ1-2; D gene ambiguous. Germline CDR1 and CDR2: SGDLS and YYNGEE. This CDR3 has 14 residues. V was clipped by 0 bases and J by 4 bases, with 10 bases between them. CDR3 in amino acids: CASSVGRRTYGYTF. The CDR3 DNA is TGTGCCAGCAGCGTAGGGAGACGGACCTATGGCTACACCTTC.

The CDR3 loop is CASSFGTSMFF. The CDR3 DNA reads TGTGCCAGCAGCTTCGGGACTAGCATGTTCTTC. The chain joins TRBV13 to TRBJ2-1; TRBD2 aligns across 9 bases. J was trimmed by 15 bases and V by 3 bases; bases with no gene match: 3. Germline CDR1 is PRHDT and CDR2 is FYEKMQ (reference sequence). This CDR3 has 11 residues.

DNA of the CDR3: TGTGCCAGCAGCTTAGTTCGGTACGGGAACGAGCAGTACTTC. Its translation: CASSLVRYGNEQYF. The chain carries TRBV7-2 and TRBJ2-7; D might be TRBD2 (5 bases). Trimming took 1 base from V and 5 from J, leaving 12 bases between them. The CDR3 is made up of 14 amino acids. Germline CDR1 and CDR2: SGHTA and FQGNSA.

This clonotype was observed a handful of times. The CDR3 protein is CASNVAGGTEAFF. The CDR3 DNA reads TGTGCCAGCAACGTTGCCGGGGGCACTGAAGCTTTCTTT. The chain is built from TRBV7-2 and TRBJ1-1; D perhaps matches TRBD1 (5 bases). In germline, CDR1 is SGHTA, CDR2 FQGNSA. The V end was cut by 7 bases, the J end by 4 bases, with 13 bases between. The CDR3 has 13 amino acids.

This rearrangement joins TRBV7-9 to TRBJ2-7, with D possibly TRBD1 on 6 matching bases. V lost 5 bases to trimming and J lost 1 base, with 15 bases between them. The CDR3 is 15 residues long. CDR1 and CDR2 (germline): SEHNR, FQNEAQ (reference sequence). Here the CDR3 DNA reads TGTGCCAGCAGCCATTCTGACAGGTTGTCCTACGAGCAGTACTTC. It yields the protein CASSHSDRLSYEQYF.

The V and J genes are TRBV20-1 and TRBJ2-7; D unclear. V gave up 4 bases and J gave up 0 bases, with 4 bases separating them. CDR1 is DFQATT and CDR2 is SNEGSKA in the germline V gene (reference sequence). The CDR3 is made up of 11 amino acids. The CDR3 loop reads CSATVSYEQYF. The CDR3 bases are TGCAGTGCTACTGTCTCCTACGAGCAGTACTTC.

The gene calls are TRBV6-1 and TRBJ1-5; D perhaps matches TRBD1 (5 bases). CDR1 is MNHNS, CDR2 SASEGT, per germline. The CDR3 has 14 residues. The ends were cut back, 1 base at V and 7 bases at J, with 11 bases in the middle. The CDR3 loop is CASSEEGLRQPQHF. CDR3 bases: TGTGCCAGCAGTGAAGAGGGACTTCGGCAGCCCCAGCATTTT.

This clonotype was detected many times. The CDR3 sequence is CASSHADLLFF. The CDR3 DNA sequence: TGTGCCAGCAGCCATGCAGACCTACTGTTTTTT. The gene calls are TRBV4-2 and TRBJ1-4; unclear D gene. Trimming pared 3 bases from V and 13 bases from J, leaving 9 bases between. Germline CDR1 is LGHNA and CDR2 is YNFKEQ. The CDR3 is made up of 11 amino acids.

This chain uses TRBV7-9 with TRBJ2-7, with a tentative D call TRBD2 (6 bases). Germline V gives CDR1 SEHNR, CDR2 FQNEAQ (reference sequence). The V end was cut by 4 bases, the J end by 3 bases, with 13 bases between. This CDR3 has 14 amino acids. The CDR3 DNA reads TGTGCCAGCAGCTCGGACCGGGGGAACTACGAGCAGTACTTC. Translating it yields CASSSDRGNYEQYF.